Given below is one T cell receptor beta chain in context. The entry originates in a study of blood T cell repertoires in COVID-19. Study as a whole: COVID-19 samples from acute and convalescent phases originated in the United States, Italy and Spain. T cells, B-cell-depleted T cells, or PBMCs provided the cDNA or gDNA that served as material.

Original analysis: Reference gene primer amplification in the assay estimated nucleated cell counts. The protocol was immunoSEQ multiplex PCR, while the TCRdb copy is restricted to in-frame clones and leaves out a portion. The V and J calls and clone size come from that table; D and trimming were worked out from the DNA. This sample has approximately 240,000 clones, with 70% to 90% found just once. The CDR3 is 15 amino acids. The germline gives CDR1 MNHEY, CDR2 SVGAGI. The V and J ends lost 2 bases and 0 bases respectively, with 8 bases between them. Sequencing used peripheral blood. This chain links TRBV6-5 with TRBJ1-3; the D gene is possibly TRBD1 (5 bases). The receptor was derived from a woman in her thirties or forties who had recovered from COVID-19. The CDR3 is CASSYRGSSGNTIYF. The CDR3 DNA is TGTGCCAGCAGTTACAGGGGTAGCTCTGGAAACACCATATATTTT.